Below, 27 T cell receptor beta chains from the same sample are listed, as sequenced in a study of T cells in Graves' hyperthyroidism and ophthalmopathy. Amplification yielded TCR beta CDR3 regions, with RNA transcripts as the source. When the TCR CDR3 underwent first-round RT-PCR, the HTBI primer set was used. TCRdb re-called the multiplex PCR reads with MiXCR, one entry per CDR3 protein. The sample contains around 600,000 distinct CDR3 sequences, just under 45% of which appear only once. The specimen sequenced was peripheral blood or thyroid tissue (not recorded which). The receptor source for this set is an adult man with Graves' disease, either hyperthyroidism or ophthalmopathy (not recorded which).

This clonotype was counted between two and nine times. The rearrangement links TRBV6-6 to TRBJ1-3; 8 bases are shared with TRBD1. Germline CDR1 and CDR2: MNHNY and SVGAGI (reference sequence). This CDR3 is 17 amino acids long. With V trimmed by 11 bases and J by 0 bases, 15 bases remained unmatched. DNA for the CDR3: TGTGCCGCTTGTCCCGGGACAGGTCATAGCTCTGGAAACACCATATATTTT. This codes for CAACPGTGHSSGNTIYF.

This clonotype was seen at least ten times. The CDR3 DNA is TGTGCCACCTCGCTTCTCTCCCAGCCCCAGCATTTT. It translates to CATSLLSQPQHF. The rearrangement joins TRBV19 to TRBJ1-5, with D unclear. Per germline, CDR1 LNHDA and CDR2 SQIVND (reference sequence). The ends were cut back, 10 bases at V and 7 bases at J, with 14 bases in the middle. There are 12 residues in the CDR3.

With respect to this clonotype: Because the CDR3 is missing its conserved closing phenylalanine or tryptophan, this is likely a read error. The chain is built from TRBV7-2 and TRBJ1-1; no definite D call. The CDR3 loop spans 12 amino acids. The germline gives CDR1 SGHTA, CDR2 FQGNSA. V shed 6 bases and J shed 6 bases, with 11 bases lying between them. CDR3 sequence (DNA): TGTGCCAGCAGTTTAAGCAGCGCTGAAGCTTTCCTT. Its translation is CASSLSSAEAFL.

This clonotype occurred many times. The DNA for the CDR3 is TGTGCCATCAGTGAGGAGGGGAACACTGAAGCTTTCTTT. It translates to CAISEEGNTEAFF. The chain combines TRBV10-3 with TRBJ1-1; D gene uncertain. Trimming took 2 bases from V and 1 from J, leaving 5 bases between them. The CDR3 has 13 amino acids. Germline CDR1 reads ENHRY; CDR2 reads SYGVKD.

In regard to this clonotype: The conserved closing phenylalanine or tryptophan is absent in this CDR3, likely reflecting a read error. No DNA is shown, since the ends of the CDR3 on it are uncertain; the CDR3 is the one TCRdb lists. The chain couples TRBV24-1 to TRBJ2-5; the listed D gene, TRBD1, was not tested against the DNA. With termini counted, the CDR3 has 8 amino acids. From germline, CDR1 is KGHDR and CDR2 SFDVKD. This CDR3 reads CATSDRQV.

J is TRBJ1-1 and V is TRBV29-1; a weak D match, TRBD1 (6 bases). With 8 bases removed from V and 1 base from J, the gap between germline ends came to 17 bases. CDR3 length: 14 amino acids. From germline, CDR1 is SQVTM and CDR2 ANQGSEA. Written as DNA, the CDR3 is TGCAGCAGTTTACGCGAGACAGGGAACACTGAAGCTTTCTTT. It yields the protein CSSLRETGNTEAFF.

This clonotype was recorded a few times. The gene calls are TRBV7-8 and TRBJ1-6; 7 nucleotides align to TRBD1. CDR3 length: 15 amino acids. V was clipped by 6 bases and J by 9 bases; unmatched bases: 11. CDR1 is SGHVS and CDR2 is FQNEAQ in the germline V gene. In DNA form, the CDR3 reads TGTGCCAGCAGAGCCTCCGGGACAGCCACTTCACCCCTCCACTTT. Amino acids: CASRASGTATSPLHF.

The chain couples TRBV7-9 to TRBJ2-5, with D perhaps being TRBD1 or TRBD2 (5 bases each). This CDR3 is built from 15 residues. Germline CDR1 and CDR2: SEHNR and FQNEAQ (reference sequence). Trimming took 1 base from V and 5 from J, leaving 14 bases between them. The CDR3 here is CASSLESGSWETQYF. As DNA, the CDR3 is TGTGCCAGCAGCTTAGAGTCAGGGAGCTGGGAGACCCAGTACTTC.

CDR3 region: CSAQEGTVNTEAFF. CDR3 coding DNA: TGCAGTGCCCAAGAAGGGACAGTGAACACTGAAGCTTTCTTT. The chain employs TRBV20-1 and TRBJ1-1, with TRBD1 matching over 7 bases. Germline V gene sequence: CDR1 DFQATT, CDR2 SNEGSKA (reference sequence). The CDR3 sequence is 14 residues long. After removal of 6 bases from V and 0 bases from J, the junction contained 7 bases not matched to a gene.

The rearrangement uses TRBV15 and TRBJ1-2; D not resolved. V dropped 11 bases and J dropped 2 bases, with 15 bases sitting between them. The V gene's germline CDR1 is LNHNV and CDR2 YYDKDF (reference sequence). The CDR3 loop spans 13 amino acids. CDR3 nucleotides: TGTGCCGTGCTTCCGTCGGGGAACTATGGCTACACCTTC. Its protein is CAVLPSGNYGYTF.

The chain joins TRBV15 to TRBJ1-1; D gene ambiguous. Germline CDR1 reads LNHNV; CDR2 reads YYDKDF (reference sequence). CDR3 length: 13 amino acids. Trimming took off 3 bases at V and 2 bases at J, with 7 bases between the two ends. In nucleotides, the CDR3 is TGTGCCACCAGCAGTGCTGGAAACACTGAAGCTTTCTTT. Translation: CATSSAGNTEAFF.

A note on this clonotype: A read error may account for a junction end that differs from germline. The V and J genes are TRBV12-3 or TRBV12-4 and TRBJ1-4; D gene unclear. CDR3 length: 15 residues. The CDR3 nucleotides read TGTGCCAGCAGTATAAAGAGAAGGGCTAATGAAAACCTGTTTTTT. Amino acids: CASSIKRRANENLFF.

This chain links TRBV19 with TRBJ1-5; D not certain. This CDR3 is 18 amino acids long. Germline V gene data show CDR1 as LNHDA and CDR2 as SQIVND (reference sequence). V lost 3 bases to trimming and J lost 0 bases, with 18 bases between them. The DNA for the CDR3 is TGTGCCAGTAGTATCCAAACAGCGGGAGTTTATAGCAATCAGCCCCAGCATTTT. Protein sequence: CASSIQTAGVYSNQPQHF. The whole variable domain, remainder taken from reference TRBV19 and TRBJ1-5, is DGGITQSPKYLFRKEGQNVTLSCEQNLNHDAMYWYRQDPGQGLRLIYYSQIVNDFQKGDIAEGYSVSREKKESFPLTVTSAQKNPTAFYLCASSIQTAGVYSNQPQHFGDGTRLSIL.

The chain recombines TRBV12-3 or TRBV12-4 with TRBJ1-4, with 7 bases matching TRBD1. The J segment lost 4 bases and the V segment lost 4 bases, leaving 3 bases of the junction unmatched. CDR3 size: 14 residues. The CDR3 is CASSWGQNNEKLFF. The CDR3, as DNA: TGTGCCAGCAGTTGGGGACAGAATAATGAAAAACTGTTTTTT.

In this sample, this clonotype turned up once. A far larger clone is only one base removed, so a read error is likely. V usage is TRBV7-9 and J usage is TRBJ2-7; D may correspond to TRBD1 or TRBD2 (6 bases each). Germline V gene data show CDR1 as SEHNR and CDR2 as FQNEAQ (reference sequence). The CDR3 is 13 residues long. V was cut by 0 bases and J by 9 bases, with 12 bases left in between. For the CDR3, the DNA is TGTGCCAGCAGCTTAGCGGGGGGCGGAGGGCAGTACTTC. Residues: CASSLAGGGGQYF.

There are many counts of this clonotype. The gene calls are TRBV14 and TRBJ1-2, with D perhaps TRBD1 (6 bases). The CDR3 loop spans 15 amino acids. V was pared by 3 bases and J by 0 bases, with 11 bases between. The germline V gene has CDR1 SGHDN and CDR2 FVKESK. CDR3 protein: CASSHNTGPNYGYTF. CDR3 bases: TGTGCCAGCAGCCACAACACAGGGCCTAACTATGGCTACACCTTC.

The CDR3 DNA reads as TGTGCCAGCATTCCTGACGGAAGCTCCTACAATGAGCAGTTCTTC. Its protein is CASIPDGSSYNEQFF. The V gene is TRBV2, the J gene TRBJ2-7; D remains ambiguous. The J call is in doubt because the DNA end fits TRBJ2-1 better. The germline V gene encodes CDR1 SNHLY and CDR2 FYNNEI. The CDR3 totals 15 residues.

Concerning this clonotype: As the CDR3 is not closed by the conserved phenylalanine or tryptophan, this likely results from a read error. CDR3 amino acids: CASRGWVRGTEAFL. CDR3 coding DNA: TGTGCCAGCAGGGGATGGGTTCGGGGCACTGAAGCTTTCCTT. The V call is TRBV7-6, the J call TRBJ1-1; D not resolved. Germline loops: CDR1 SGHVS, CDR2 FNYEAQ. The CDR3 has 14 residues. The V end lost 6 bases, the J end lost 4 bases, and 15 bases lay between the germline ends.

The chain uses TRBV6-5 and TRBJ1-1; D unclear. The CDR3 loop spans 12 amino acids. Deletions cut 7 bases from V and 0 bases from J, with 6 bases between. Germline assignment: CDR1 MNHEY and CDR2 SVGAGI. CDR3 region: CASNSVNTEAFF. CDR3 nucleotides: TGTGCCAGCAATTCAGTGAACACTGAAGCTTTCTTT.

This clonotype appeared many times. This chain connects TRBV12-3 or TRBV12-4 to TRBJ1-2; 7 nucleotides line up with TRBD1. Unmatched junction bases numbered 9, after V lost 6 bases and J lost 8 bases. The CDR3 length is 13 residues. The CDR3 protein is CASRPDRVEGYTF. CDR3 bases: TGTGCCAGCAGGCCTGACAGGGTGGAGGGCTACACCTTC.

This chain uses TRBV5-1 with TRBJ1-5; D call uncertain. Trimming pared 4 bases from V and 5 bases from J, leaving 13 bases between. Germline V gene sequence: CDR1 SGHRS, CDR2 YFSETQ. The CDR3 consists of 14 residues. CDR3 protein: CASSLDGSDQPQHF. In nucleotides, the CDR3 is TGCGCCAGCAGCCTCGACGGGTCGGATCAGCCCCAGCATTTT.

This chain links TRBV7-4 with TRBJ2-5, with a weak D call TRBD2 (5 bases). V lost 1 base and J 6 bases, leaving 9 bases between the germline ends. This CDR3 region has 13 residues. Germline-derived CDR1 and CDR2 are SGHVT and SQSDAQ. The DNA of the CDR3 is TGTGCCAGCAGCTTAGGAGGGAGACAGACCCAGTACTTC. Protein: CASSLGGRQTQYF. The full variable domain, its missing parts supplied by reference TRBV7-4 and TRBJ2-5, is GAGVSQSPRYKVAKRGRDVALRCDSISGHVTLYWYRQTLGQGSEVLTYSQSDAQRDKSGRPSGRFSAERPERSVSTLKIQRTEQGDSAVYLCASSLGGRQTQYFGPGTRLLVL.

This clonotype was counted ten times or more. The CDR3 region is CAISGLAGWEQYF. CDR3 DNA: TGTGCCATCAGCGGACTAGCGGGGTGGGAGCAGTACTTC. The chain joins TRBV10-3 to TRBJ2-7, with TRBD2 identical over 12 bases. CDR3 length: 13 amino acids. J was trimmed by 7 bases and V by 6 bases; bases with no gene match: 4. From germline, CDR1 is ENHRY and CDR2 SYGVKD.

V is TRBV19 and J is TRBJ1-1; D gene uncertain. Germline loops: CDR1 LNHDA, CDR2 SQIVND (reference sequence). The CDR3 consists of 14 residues. V was pared by 5 bases and J by 3 bases, with 13 bases between. CDR3 nucleotides: TGTGCCAGTAGTGTAAGGATACTGGACACTGAAGCTTTCTTT. It encodes CASSVRILDTEAFF. Variable domain in full (rest from reference TRBV19 and TRBJ1-1): DGGITQSPKYLFRKEGQNVTLSCEQNLNHDAMYWYRQDPGQGLRLIYYSQIVNDFQKGDIAEGYSVSREKKESFPLTVTSAQKNPTAFYLCASSVRILDTEAFFGQGTRLTVV.

Only a few counts were recorded for this clonotype. The chain is built from TRBV6-5 and TRBJ1-1; a possible D gene is TRBD1 (6 bases). With 5 bases removed from V and 1 base from J, the gap between germline ends came to 20 bases. Germline V CDR1 and CDR2: MNHEY, SVGAGI. This CDR3 spans 17 amino acids. The CDR3 reads CASSEGIQGYANTEAFF. The CDR3 DNA reads as TGTGCCAGCAGTGAAGGGATACAGGGATACGCGAACACTGAAGCTTTCTTT.

This clonotype was seen repeatedly, ten times or more. The chain links TRBV15 to TRBJ1-4, with 10 bases identical to TRBD1. Trimming at V came to 4 bases and at J to 6 bases, leaving 8 bases not matched to a gene. The length of the CDR3 is 16 residues. The germline V gene has CDR1 LNHNV and CDR2 YYDKDF (reference sequence). CDR3 region: CATSTSFGQGDEKLFF. Written as DNA, the CDR3 is TGTGCCACCAGCACTAGTTTCGGACAGGGGGATGAAAAACTGTTTTTT.

About this clonotype: This clone may be a read error of a much larger clone one base away. The chain combines TRBV24-1 with TRBJ1-2; tentatively, D is TRBD1 (6 bases). Germline CDR1 reads KGHDR; CDR2 reads SFDVKD. The CDR3 covers 16 residues. V was pared by 4 bases and J by 5 bases, with 19 bases between. In nucleotides, the CDR3 is TGTGCCACCAGTGACCCGACAGGCCCCAGGGAGTATGGCTACACCTTC. Translation gives CATSDPTGPREYGYTF.